This T cell receptor beta chain was obtained from a study of blood T cell repertoires in COVID-19. Sequencing used immunoSEQ multiplex PCR; TCRdb keeps in-frame clones, though not all of them. The table includes fewer than 85,000 clones, about nine tenths detected once. The sequenced sample was peripheral blood. This TCR was sampled from a human donor in a cohort sampled during active COVID-19.

The CDR3 is CASSFSPGLGPGDTQYF. CDR3 bases: TGTGCCAGCAGTTTTTCCCCGGGACTAGGCCCTGGAGATACGCAGTATTTT. The chain carries TRBV6-4 and TRBJ2-3, with 8 bases identical to TRBD2. V lost 5 bases and J lost 5; bases outside the gene matches: 15. Germline CDR1 and CDR2: MRHNA and SNTAGT. This CDR3 is built from 17 residues.